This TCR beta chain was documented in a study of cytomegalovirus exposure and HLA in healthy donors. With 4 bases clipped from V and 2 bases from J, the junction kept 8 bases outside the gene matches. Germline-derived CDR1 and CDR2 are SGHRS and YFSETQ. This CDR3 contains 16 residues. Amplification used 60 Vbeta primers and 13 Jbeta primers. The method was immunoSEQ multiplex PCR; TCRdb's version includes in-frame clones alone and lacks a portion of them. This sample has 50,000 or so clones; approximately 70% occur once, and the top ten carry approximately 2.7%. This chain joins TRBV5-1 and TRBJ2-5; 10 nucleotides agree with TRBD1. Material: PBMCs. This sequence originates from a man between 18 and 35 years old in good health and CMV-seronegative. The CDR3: CASSTGDRGRQETQYF. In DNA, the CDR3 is TGCGCCAGCAGCACCGGGGACAGGGGCCGACAAGAGACCCAGTACTTC.